This T cell receptor beta chain was profiled in a study of cytomegalovirus exposure and HLA in healthy donors. This CDR3 contains 15 residues. Trimming took 6 bases from V and 3 from J; bases not matched to a gene: 4. CDR1 is LNHDA and CDR2 is SQIVND in the germline V gene (reference sequence). PCR involved 60 Vbeta and 13 Jbeta primers. Clones were read by immunoSEQ multiplex PCR, and TCRdb kept only the in-frame ones, dropping some. The sample holds around 100,000 clones, around three quarters seen once. The chain uses TRBV19 and TRBJ2-6; 8 positions agree with TRBD1. The specimen was PBMCs. The sequence was collected from a woman between 18 and 29 years old in good health and CMV-seropositive. The CDR3: CASRKQGVGANVLTF. The CDR3 nucleotides read TGTGCCAGTAGGAAACAGGGGGTTGGGGCCAACGTCCTGACTTTC.